This TCR beta chain was profiled in a study of blood T cell repertoires in COVID-19. Study in general: COVID-19 samples collected from the United States, Italy and Spain covered acute and convalescent phases. The analysed material was cDNA or gDNA that came from T cells, B-cell-depleted T cells, or PBMCs.

V was trimmed by 1 base and J by 4 bases, leaving 13 bases between them. The CDR3 extends over 16 amino acids. CDR1 and CDR2 from the germline V gene are SGHTA and FQGNSA. In the original workflow: Using reference gene primer amplification, nucleated cell counts were estimated. Measured with immunoSEQ multiplex PCR; TCRdb has only the in-frame clones, and not every one. Clone size and the V and J calls come from that table; the DNA yielded D and trimming. The table has 95,000 to 110,000 clones, roughly 90% seen once. This TCR was recovered from a woman aged 55-69 years with acute or convalescent COVID-19. Sequencing used peripheral blood. The chain uses TRBV7-2 and TRBJ2-2; a possible D gene is TRBD1 (5 bases). The CDR3 nucleotides read TGTGCCAGCAGCTTAGGATCAGGGCCGAGCACCGGGGAGCTGTTTTTT. Its protein product is CASSLGSGPSTGELFF.